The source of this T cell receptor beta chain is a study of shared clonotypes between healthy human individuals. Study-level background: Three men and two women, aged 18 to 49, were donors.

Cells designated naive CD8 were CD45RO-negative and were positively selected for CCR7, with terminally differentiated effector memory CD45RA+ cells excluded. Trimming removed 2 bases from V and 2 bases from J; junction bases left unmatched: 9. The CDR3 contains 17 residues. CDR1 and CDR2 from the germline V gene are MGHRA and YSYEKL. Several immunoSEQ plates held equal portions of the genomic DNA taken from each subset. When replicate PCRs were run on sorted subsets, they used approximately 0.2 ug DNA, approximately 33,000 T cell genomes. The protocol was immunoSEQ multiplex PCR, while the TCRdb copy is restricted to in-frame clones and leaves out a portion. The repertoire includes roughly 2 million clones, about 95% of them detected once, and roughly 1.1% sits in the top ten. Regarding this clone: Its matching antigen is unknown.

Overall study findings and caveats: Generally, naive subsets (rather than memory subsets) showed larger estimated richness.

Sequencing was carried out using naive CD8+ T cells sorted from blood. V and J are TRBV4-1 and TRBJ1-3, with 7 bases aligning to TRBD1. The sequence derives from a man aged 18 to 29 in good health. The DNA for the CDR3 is TGCGCCAGCAGCCAAATTACCACAGGGGTAGCTGGAAACACCATATATTTT. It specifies CASSQITTGVAGNTIYF.